The following is a T cell receptor beta chain sequence with its context. Its target is unknown. Only in-frame clones appear in the TCRdb table, and some are missing; sequencing was by immunoSEQ multiplex PCR. The sample holds roughly 67,000 clones; 88% are singletons and the top ten take 0.78%. The data were taken from a study of OX40 agonist ivuxolimab in advanced cancers. Study background: Three patients responded partially, comprising one with hepatocellular carcinoma and two with cutaneous melanoma.

General study points: The study observed clonal expansion of CD4+ and CD8+ blood T cells by week 6 at 0.1 to 3.0 mg/kg.

CDR1 and CDR2 from the germline V gene are MGHRA and YSYEKL. This CDR3 is built from 16 residues. Trimming removed 5 bases from V and 5 bases from J; junction bases left unmatched: 9. This TCR came from an adult with an advanced solid tumor such as melanoma, head and neck, liver or kidney cancer. The material was CD4+ or CD8+ T cells sorted from blood, obtained in a trial of the OX40 agonist ivuxolimab. The genes are TRBV4-1 and TRBJ2-1; 10 nucleotides line up with TRBD1. Written as DNA, the CDR3 is TGCGCCAGCAGCGGTTATAGCGGGACAGGGGACAATGAGCAGTTCTTC. Residues: CASSGYSGTGDNEQFF.